Described below is a single T cell receptor beta chain sequence and its context. The antigen remains unidentified. This specimen comes from a study of vaccination effects on CD4 cells after COVID-19. Overall study findings and caveats: Marked clonal contraction of both clone types appeared late after vaccination.

Generated by immunoSEQ multiplex PCR, the TCRdb table keeps only in-frame clones and is missing some. The sample gives tens of thousands of clones, 70% to 80% of which show up once; around a sixth is in the top ten. Viral peptide pools were used in the ViraFEST assay to expand antigen-specific CD4+ T cells, and sequencing came afterward. On roughly day 10 of culture, CD4+ T cells were separated out. Infection with SARS-CoV-2 occurred in the person between March and December 2020, and PCR confirmed it. This CDR3 region has 15 residues. Trimming left V 0 bases short and J 4 bases short, with 11 bases between. CDR1 and CDR2 (germline): SGHNT, YYREEE (reference sequence).

The chain recombines TRBV5-4 with TRBJ2-1; D gene unclear. The receptor's source is a human donor who had a prior SARS-CoV-2 infection. The input for sequencing was CD4+ T cells from PBMCs cultured with SARS-CoV-2 spike peptides, taken before COVID-19 vaccination. The CDR3: CASSLDRWGYNEQFF. The CDR3 DNA is TGTGCCAGCAGCTTGGATCGGTGGGGTTACAATGAGCAGTTCTTC.